These T cell receptor beta chains were read from a single sample in a study of blood T cells in healthy people across ages. In TCRdb, the 5' RACE reads were re-called with MiXCR into one record per CDR3 protein. Found here are around 850,000 distinct CDR3 sequences, about 34% of them singletons; the top ten hold roughly 13%. What was sequenced was blood. These receptors were collected from a man between 18 and 35 years old in good health. CDR3s include the opening cysteine and the closing phenylalanine or tryptophan. D genes are given only for firm matches.

V gene,D gene,J gene,CDR3 protein
TRBV20-1,NA,TRBJ2-1,CSAFDPRQSYNEQFF
TRBV20-1,TRBD2,TRBJ2-4,CSATGTSGQNIQYF
TRBV12-3/TRBV12-4,NA,TRBJ2-5,CASSWDSLGTQYF
TRBV20-1,NA,NA,CSARDRGGGGSYNEQYF
TRBV4-3,NA,TRBJ1-4,CASSQDGLGQKLFF
TRBV7-6,NA,TRBJ1-1,CASSPRAGRNTEAFF
TRBV20-1,NA,TRBJ1-2,CSASPPGPYGYTF
TRBV7-2,NA,TRBJ1-1,CASSLAGGLEAFF
TRBV4-3,TRBD2,TRBJ2-3,CASSQDMLAGGYTDTQYF
TRBV5-8,TRBD1,TRBJ1-1,CASSLKGGREAFF
TRBV29-1,NA,TRBJ2-7,CGVDSQRPCYEQYF
TRBV5-1,TRBD2,TRBJ2-2,CASTTGTSDTGELFF
TRBV15,NA,TRBJ1-1,CATSTASNTEAFF
TRBV6-5,NA,TRBJ1-1,CASSYSIARGRENTEAFF
TRBV12-3/TRBV12-4,TRBD1,TRBJ2-3,CASNTGDPGDTQYF
TRBV29-1,TRBD1,TRBJ2-4,CSAVPTGFVAKNIQYF
TRBV20-1,NA,TRBJ2-5,CSAPSPTSPTETQYF
TRBV4-3,NA,TRBJ1-4,CASSQDLGGNEKLFF
TRBV12-3/TRBV12-4,TRBD2,TRBJ2-3,CASSPGTSGRTDTQYF
TRBV3-1,NA,TRBJ1-6,CASSQLKGGGNSPLHF
TRBV29-1,NA,TRBJ2-5,CSVVPQGRETQYF
TRBV20-1,NA,TRBJ2-3,CSARDPLVQDTQYF
TRBV15,NA,TRBJ1-3,CAASTSQGGGNTIYF
TRBV4-2,NA,TRBJ2-1,CASSQVSGYNEQFF
TRBV6-1,NA,TRBJ1-5,CASSENRDSNQPQHF
TRBV7-3,NA,TRBJ2-1,CASSPQGGETQFF
TRBV5-1,NA,TRBJ2-5,CASRGGSLEETQYF
TRBV12-3/TRBV12-4,NA,NA,CASTLVPRSRIYEQYF
TRBV20-1,TRBD2,TRBJ2-7,CSANAGLGGGEQYF
TRBV15,NA,TRBJ2-3,CATHGGTGGRTDTQYF
TRBV12-3/TRBV12-4,NA,TRBJ1-1,CASEDSDTEAFF
TRBV4-3,NA,TRBJ1-2,CASSLHEGPGNYGYTF
TRBV3-1,NA,TRBJ1-1,CASSPAAWENTEAFF
TRBV28,NA,TRBJ2-2,CASSPTISGTRGSTGELFF
TRBV2,NA,TRBJ1-5,CASSGLQGSQPQHF
TRBV6-2/TRBV6-3,TRBD2,TRBJ2-1,CASSSALAGGNEQFF
TRBV27,TRBD1,TRBJ1-2,CASTNSGTGGPMGGYTF
TRBV9,NA,TRBJ2-7,CASSSRTNSYEQYF
TRBV20-1,NA,TRBJ2-7,CSARDLTGRGQYF
TRBV6-5,NA,TRBJ2-3,CASSYQGTLLTDTQYF
TRBV5-1,TRBD1,TRBJ2-7,CASSLRDSGSSYEQYF
TRBV7-8,NA,TRBJ2-5,CASSLLRGQETQYF
TRBV4-3,NA,TRBJ2-2,CASSQDPVTGELFF
TRBV20-1,NA,TRBJ1-1,CSARVKRGMNTEAFF
TRBV9,NA,TRBJ1-1,CASSVGTGPDGTEAFF
TRBV20-1,NA,TRBJ1-2,CSARRDGGYTF
TRBV20-1,NA,TRBJ1-1,CSATGVPGAFF
TRBV2,TRBD2,TRBJ2-3,CASNLGEAGGTDTQYF
TRBV12-3/TRBV12-4,NA,TRBJ1-1,CASSSLTGLSTACEAFF
TRBV27,NA,TRBJ2-1,CASSAGRGWNEQFF
TRBV20-1,NA,TRBJ2-6,CSARVFSGANVLTF
TRBV20-1,NA,TRBJ2-7,CSASSQAHSYEQYF
TRBV30,NA,TRBJ1-2,CAWIGETGYGYTF
TRBV12-3/TRBV12-4,TRBD1,TRBJ1-2,CASSLDREVHGYTF
TRBV29-1,TRBD2,TRBJ2-3,CSVAGLAGASTDTQYF
TRBV5-6,NA,TRBJ1-2,CASSLVTSNYGYTF
TRBV12-3/TRBV12-4,NA,TRBJ1-2,CASSSAENYGYTF
TRBV7-9,NA,TRBJ1-4,CASSQEESNEKLFF
TRBV4-1,NA,TRBJ1-1,CASSPQPGLTEAFF
TRBV3-1,NA,TRBJ2-2,CASSQGGTLNTGELFF